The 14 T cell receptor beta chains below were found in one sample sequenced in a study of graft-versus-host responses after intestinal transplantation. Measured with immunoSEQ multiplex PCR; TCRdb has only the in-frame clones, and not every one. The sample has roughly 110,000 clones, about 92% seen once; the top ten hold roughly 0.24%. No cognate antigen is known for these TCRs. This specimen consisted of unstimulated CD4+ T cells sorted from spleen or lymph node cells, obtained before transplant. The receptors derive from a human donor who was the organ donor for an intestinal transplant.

The CDR3 DNA is TGTGCCAGCAATTGGGGACTAGCCTCCTACAATGAGCAGTTCTTC. Translation gives CASNWGLASYNEQFF. The V and J genes are TRBV6-4 and TRBJ2-1; 9 bases are shared with TRBD2. The CDR3 spans 15 residues. Germline assignment: CDR1 MRHNA and CDR2 SNTAGT. J gave up 0 bases and V 7 bases, and 4 bases lay outside the gene matches.

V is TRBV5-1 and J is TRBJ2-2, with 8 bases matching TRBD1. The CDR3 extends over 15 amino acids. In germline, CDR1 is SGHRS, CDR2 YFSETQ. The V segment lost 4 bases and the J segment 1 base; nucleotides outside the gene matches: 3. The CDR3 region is CASSTGTGNTGELFF. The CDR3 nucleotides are TGCGCCAGCAGCACCGGGACAGGGAACACCGGGGAGCTGTTTTTT.

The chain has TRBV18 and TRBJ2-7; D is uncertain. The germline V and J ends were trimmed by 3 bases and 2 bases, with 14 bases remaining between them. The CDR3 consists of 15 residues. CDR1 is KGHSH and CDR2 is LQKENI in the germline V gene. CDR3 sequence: CASSPTQVIPYEQYF. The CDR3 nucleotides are TGTGCCAGCTCACCCACTCAGGTCATCCCCTACGAGCAGTACTTC.

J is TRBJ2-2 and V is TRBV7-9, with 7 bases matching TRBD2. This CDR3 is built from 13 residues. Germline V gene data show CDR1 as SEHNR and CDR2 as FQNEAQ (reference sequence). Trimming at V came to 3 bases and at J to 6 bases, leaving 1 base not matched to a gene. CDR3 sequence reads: CASSFRGAGELFF. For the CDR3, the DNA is TGTGCCAGCAGCTTTCGGGGGGCCGGGGAGCTGTTTTTT.

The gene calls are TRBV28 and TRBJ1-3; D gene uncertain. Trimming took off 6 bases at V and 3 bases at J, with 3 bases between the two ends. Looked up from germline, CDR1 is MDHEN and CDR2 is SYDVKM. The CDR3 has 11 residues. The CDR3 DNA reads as TGTGCCAGCAGGCGTGGAAACACCATATATTTT. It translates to CASRRGNTIYF.

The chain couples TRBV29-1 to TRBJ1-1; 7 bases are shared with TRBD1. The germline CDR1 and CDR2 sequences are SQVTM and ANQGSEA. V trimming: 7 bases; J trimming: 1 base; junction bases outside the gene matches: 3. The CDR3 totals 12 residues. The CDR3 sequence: CSGRQGNTEAFF. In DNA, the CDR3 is TGCAGCGGGCGACAGGGGAACACTGAAGCTTTCTTT.

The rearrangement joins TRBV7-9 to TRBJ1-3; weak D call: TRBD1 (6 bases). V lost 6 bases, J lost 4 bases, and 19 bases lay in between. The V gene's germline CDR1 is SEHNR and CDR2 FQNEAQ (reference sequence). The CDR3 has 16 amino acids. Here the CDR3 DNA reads TGTGCCAGCAGGCAAACCGAAGGGGGGGCAGGAAACACCATATATTTT. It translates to CASRQTEGGAGNTIYF.

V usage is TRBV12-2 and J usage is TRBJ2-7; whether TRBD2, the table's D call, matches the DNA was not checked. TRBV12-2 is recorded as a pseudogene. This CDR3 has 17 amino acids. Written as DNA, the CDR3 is TGTGCAAGTCGCTTAAGGATCGGAGGCTCCCTCTCCTACGAGCAGTACTTC. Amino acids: CASRLRIGGSLSYEQYF.

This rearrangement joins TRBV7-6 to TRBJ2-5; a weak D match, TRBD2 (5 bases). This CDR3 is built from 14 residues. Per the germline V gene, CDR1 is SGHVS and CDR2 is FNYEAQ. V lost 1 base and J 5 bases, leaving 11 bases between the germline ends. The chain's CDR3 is CASSLGRVGETQYF. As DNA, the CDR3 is TGTGCCAGCAGCTTAGGGCGGGTTGGGGAGACCCAGTACTTC.

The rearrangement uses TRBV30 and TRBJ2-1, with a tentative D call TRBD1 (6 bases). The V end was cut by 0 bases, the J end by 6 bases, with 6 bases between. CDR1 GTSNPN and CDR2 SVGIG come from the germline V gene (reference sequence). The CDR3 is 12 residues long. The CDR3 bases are TGTGCCTGGAGTGTACAGGGCAATGAGCAGTTCTTC. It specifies CAWSVQGNEQFF.

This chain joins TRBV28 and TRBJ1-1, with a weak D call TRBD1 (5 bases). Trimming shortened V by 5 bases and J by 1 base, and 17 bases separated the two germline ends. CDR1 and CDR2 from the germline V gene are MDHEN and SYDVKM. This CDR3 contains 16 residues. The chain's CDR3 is CASSPPTGASNTEAFF. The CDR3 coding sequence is TGTGCCAGCAGTCCGCCCACCGGGGCCTCGAACACTGAAGCTTTCTTT. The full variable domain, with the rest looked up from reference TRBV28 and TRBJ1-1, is DVKVTQSSRYLVKRTGEKVFLECVQDMDHENMFWYRQDPGLGLRLIYFSYDVKMKEKGDIPEGYSVSREKKERFSLILESASTNQTSMYLCASSPPTGASNTEAFFGQGTRLTVV.

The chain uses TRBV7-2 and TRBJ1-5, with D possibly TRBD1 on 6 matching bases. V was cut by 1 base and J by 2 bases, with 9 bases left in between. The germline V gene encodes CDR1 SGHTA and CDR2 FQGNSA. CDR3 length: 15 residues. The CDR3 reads CASSLEGVGNQPQHF. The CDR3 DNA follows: TGTGCCAGCAGCTTAGAGGGGGTCGGCAATCAGCCCCAGCATTTT.

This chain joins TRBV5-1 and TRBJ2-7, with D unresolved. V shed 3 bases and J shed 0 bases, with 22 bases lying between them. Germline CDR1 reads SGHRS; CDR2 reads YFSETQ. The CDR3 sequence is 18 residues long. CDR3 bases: TGCGCCAGCAGCTCGCCGTCGCGACGAGCAAACAGCTCCTACGAGCAGTACTTC. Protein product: CASSSPSRRANSSYEQYF.

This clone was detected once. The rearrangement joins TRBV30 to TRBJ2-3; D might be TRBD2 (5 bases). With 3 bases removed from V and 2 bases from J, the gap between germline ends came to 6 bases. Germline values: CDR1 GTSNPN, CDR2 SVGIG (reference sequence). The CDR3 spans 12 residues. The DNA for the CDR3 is TGTGCCTGGAGCCGGGACACAGATACGCAGTATTTT. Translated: CAWSRDTDTQYF. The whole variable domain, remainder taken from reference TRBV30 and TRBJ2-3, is SQTIHQWPATLVQPVGSPLSLECTVEGTSNPNLYWYRQAAGRGLQLLFYSVGIGQISSEVPQNLSASRPQDRQFILSSKKLLLSDSGFYLCAWSRDTDTQYFGPGTRLTVL.